This TCR beta chain was sequenced in a study of T cells after yellow fever vaccination (dated by TCRdb to the late 2010s). In terms of the full investigation: The SMART-Seq v4 Ultra Low Input RNA kit was used to prepare libraries from fractions with low cell numbers. To follow T-cell clones before and after both primary and booster YFV17D yellow fever vaccination, bulk TCR alpha and beta repertoires underwent longitudinal sequencing. Two healthy male donors made up the cohort, one aged 18 to 30 years and the other aged 30 to 40 years. Blood was collected at multiple timepoints before and after primary and secondary immunization, and bulk PBMC replicates and cell subsets were isolated.

Synthesis of TCR cDNA relied on 5'RACE template switching, a step that introduced a universal primer site along with unique molecular identifiers. Priming for cDNA synthesis came from both the TCR alpha and TCR beta constant segments. Library amplification involved two PCR steps, and the second step added sample barcodes and sequencing adapters. Sequencing of the libraries was done on either Illumina HiSeq 2500 (2x100 bp) or NovaSeq (2x150 bp). On the authors' methods: Reads were demultiplexed and collapsed into UMI consensus sequences with MIGEC, and V(D)J alignment was performed with MiXCR. Vaccine-responding clonotypes were defined with edgeR using replicate PBMC samples, requiring FDR below 0.01 and a log2 fold change above 5 up to day 15. Bulk clonotypes were assigned CD4 or CD8 identity according to which sequenced CD4 or CD8 repertoire held them at higher abundance. The public reads were reprocessed in TCRdb via fastp at Q25 and MiXCR, keeping in-frame beta chains. Entries are consolidated by CDR3 protein sequence, retaining the most common genes and DNA. None of the V and J calls come from the authors' own analysis; TCRdb made them. The sample table records 620,000 or so distinct CDR3 sequences; 9% to 15% of these occur just once. The top ten clones comprise about 15% of the sample.

In the paper's terms, the treatment or condition label means: live attenuated yellow fever vaccine strain. At each blood-draw timepoint, two biological replicates of bulk PBMCs were collected. PBMCs were isolated from peripheral blood using a standard Ficoll-Paque protocol. RNA was extracted with TriZol from bulk PBMCs, CD4 and CD8 fractions, and dextramer-positive and dextramer-negative fractions. V is pared back by 2 bases and J by 10 bases, with 18 bases lying between the germline termini. The CDR3 contains 15 residues, cysteine and phenylalanine counted. Only the CDR3 DNA is retained, 45 bases long and in frame from the first base. The germline V gene (reference sequence) gives CDR1 as GTSNPN and CDR2 as SVGIG. Worth noting for this clonotype: Its antigen is unknown. Per-nucleotide qualities are absent, and no much larger clonotype sits a single base away.

The study at large found these results: Compared with the primary T-cell response, the secondary T-cell response was weaker but faster, peaking on day 5 rather than day 15. After the booster, most of the clones that had expanded following primary vaccination were detected again (approximately 95% of CD4 and around 88% of CD8), which suggests that memory was broadly maintained. FACS-sorted repertoires could contain abundant contaminating clonotypes from the bulk population, so computational filtering was required. A small fraction of clonotypes appeared in both the CD4 and CD8 compartments, likely as a result of convergent recombination. Because only two donors were included in the study, the extent to which the findings can be generalized is limited.

Sequencing used PBMCs, obtained on the day of the yellow fever booster vaccination. The chain couples TRBV30 to TRBJ1-6; TRBD1 could be the D gene, as 5 bases match. The sequence derives from a man aged 30-40 years who received the YFV17D yellow fever vaccine. The DNA sequence is TGTGCCTGGAGTCGCCTTTGGGGCGACGGATCACCCCTCCACTTT. Translated, it gives CAWSRLWGDGSPLHF. The full variable domain, with segments outside the CDR3 supplied by the reference TRBV30 and TRBJ1-6 proteins, appears as SQTIHQWPATLVQPVGSPLSLECTVEGTSNPNLYWYRQAAGRGLQLLFYSVGIGQISSEVPQNLSASRPQDRQFILSSKKLLLSDSGFYLCAWSRLWGDGSPLHFGNGTRLTVT.